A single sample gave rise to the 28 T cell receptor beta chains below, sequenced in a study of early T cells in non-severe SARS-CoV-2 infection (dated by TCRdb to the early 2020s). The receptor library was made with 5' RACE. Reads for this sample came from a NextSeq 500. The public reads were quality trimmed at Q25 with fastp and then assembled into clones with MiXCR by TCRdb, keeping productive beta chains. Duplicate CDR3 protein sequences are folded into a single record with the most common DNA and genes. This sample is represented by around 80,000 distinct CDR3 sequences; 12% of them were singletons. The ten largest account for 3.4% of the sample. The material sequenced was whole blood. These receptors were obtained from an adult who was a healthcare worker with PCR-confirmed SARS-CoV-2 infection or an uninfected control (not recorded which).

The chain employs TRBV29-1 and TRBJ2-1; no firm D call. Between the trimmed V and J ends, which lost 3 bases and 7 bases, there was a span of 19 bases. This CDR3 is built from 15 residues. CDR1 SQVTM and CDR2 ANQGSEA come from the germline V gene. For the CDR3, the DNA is TGCAGCGTTGAGCTACTCATAAGTGGCTATAATGAGCAGTTCTTC. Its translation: CSVELLISGYNEQFF.

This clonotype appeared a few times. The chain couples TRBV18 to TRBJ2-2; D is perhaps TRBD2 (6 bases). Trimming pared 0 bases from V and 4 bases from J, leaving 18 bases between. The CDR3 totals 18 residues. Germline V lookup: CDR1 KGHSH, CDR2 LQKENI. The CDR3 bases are TGTGCCAGCTCACCACCATCGGGCGGGGCTGACGGCACCGGGGAGCTGTTTTTT. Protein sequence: CASSPPSGGADGTGELFF.

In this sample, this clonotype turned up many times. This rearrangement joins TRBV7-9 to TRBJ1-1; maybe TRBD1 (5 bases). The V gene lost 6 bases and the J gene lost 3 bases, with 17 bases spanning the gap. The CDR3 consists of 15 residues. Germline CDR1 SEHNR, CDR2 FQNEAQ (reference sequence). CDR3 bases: TGTGCCAGCAGGCCCTTCCGGGCGGGGGACACTGAAGCTTTCTTT. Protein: CASRPFRAGDTEAFF.

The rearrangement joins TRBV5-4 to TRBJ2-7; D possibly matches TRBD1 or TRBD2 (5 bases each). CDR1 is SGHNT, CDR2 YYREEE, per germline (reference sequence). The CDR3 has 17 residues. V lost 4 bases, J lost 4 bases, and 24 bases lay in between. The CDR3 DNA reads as TGTGCCAGCAGCCACCCCGGCGAGGGGTTCCGTGGATACGAGCAGTACTTC. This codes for CASSHPGEGFRGYEQYF.

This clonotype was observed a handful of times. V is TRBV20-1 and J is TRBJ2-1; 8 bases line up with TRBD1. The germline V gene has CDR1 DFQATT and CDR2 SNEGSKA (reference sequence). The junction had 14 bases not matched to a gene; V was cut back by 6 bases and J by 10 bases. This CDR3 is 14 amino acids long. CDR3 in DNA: TGCAGTGCCCGCGTTATGACAGGGGTGAAGGAGCAGTTCTTC. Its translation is CSARVMTGVKEQFF.

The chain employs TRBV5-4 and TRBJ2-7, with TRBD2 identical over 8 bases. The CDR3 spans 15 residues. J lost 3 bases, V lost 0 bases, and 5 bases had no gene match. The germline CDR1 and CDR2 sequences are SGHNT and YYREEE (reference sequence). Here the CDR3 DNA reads TGTGCCAGCAGCTTGGCCAGCGGGAGAGGCTACGAGCAGTACTTC. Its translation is CASSLASGRGYEQYF.

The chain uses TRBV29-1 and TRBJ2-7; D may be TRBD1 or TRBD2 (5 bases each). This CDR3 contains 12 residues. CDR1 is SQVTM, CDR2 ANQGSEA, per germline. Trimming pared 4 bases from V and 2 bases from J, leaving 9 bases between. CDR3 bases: TGCAGCGTTGGGGACGGACCCTACGAGCAGTACTTC. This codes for CSVGDGPYEQYF.

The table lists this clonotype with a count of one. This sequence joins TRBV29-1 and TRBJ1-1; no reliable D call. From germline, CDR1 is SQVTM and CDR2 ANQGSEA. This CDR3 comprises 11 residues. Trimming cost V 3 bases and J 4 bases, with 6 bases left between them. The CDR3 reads CSVEGGTEAFF. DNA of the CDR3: TGCAGCGTTGAGGGTGGCACTGAAGCTTTCTTT.

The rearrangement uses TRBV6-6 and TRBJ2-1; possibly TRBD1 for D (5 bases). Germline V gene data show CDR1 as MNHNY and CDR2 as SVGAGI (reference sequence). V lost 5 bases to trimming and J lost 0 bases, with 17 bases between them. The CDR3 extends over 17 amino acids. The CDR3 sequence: CASSRHRGDSSYNEQFF. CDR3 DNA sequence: TGTGCCAGCAGTCGTCATAGGGGTGATAGCTCCTACAATGAGCAGTTCTTC.

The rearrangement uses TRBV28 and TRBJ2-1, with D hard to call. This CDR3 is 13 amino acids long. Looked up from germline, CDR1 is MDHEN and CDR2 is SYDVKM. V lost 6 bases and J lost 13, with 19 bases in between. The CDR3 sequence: CASSPNARVKQFF. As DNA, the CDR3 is TGTGCCAGCAGCCCTAACGCTAGGGTGAAACAGTTCTTC. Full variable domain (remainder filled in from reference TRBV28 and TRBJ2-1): DVKVTQSSRYLVKRTGEKVFLECVQDMDHENMFWYRQDPGLGLRLIYFSYDVKMKEKGDIPEGYSVSREKKERFSLILESASTNQTSMYLCASSPNARVKQFFGPGTRLTVL.

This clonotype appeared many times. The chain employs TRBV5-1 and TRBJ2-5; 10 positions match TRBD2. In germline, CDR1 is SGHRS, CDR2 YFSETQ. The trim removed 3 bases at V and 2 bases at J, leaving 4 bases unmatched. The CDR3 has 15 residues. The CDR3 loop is CASSYRTSGQETQYF. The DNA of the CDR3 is TGCGCCAGCAGCTATAGGACTAGCGGACAAGAGACCCAGTACTTC. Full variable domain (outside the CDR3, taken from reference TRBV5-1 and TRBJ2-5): KAGVTQTPRYLIKTRGQQVTLSCSPISGHRSVSWYQQTPGQGLQFLFEYFSETQRNKGNFPGRFSGRQFSNSRSEMNVSTLELGDSALYLCASSYRTSGQETQYFGPGTRLLVL.

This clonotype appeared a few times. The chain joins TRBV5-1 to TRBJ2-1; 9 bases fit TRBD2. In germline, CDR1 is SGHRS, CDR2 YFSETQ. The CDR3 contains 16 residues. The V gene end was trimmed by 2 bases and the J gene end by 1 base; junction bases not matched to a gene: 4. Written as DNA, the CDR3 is TGCGCCAGCAGCTTCATAGCGGGAGTTTCCTACAATGAGCAGTTCTTC. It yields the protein CASSFIAGVSYNEQFF.

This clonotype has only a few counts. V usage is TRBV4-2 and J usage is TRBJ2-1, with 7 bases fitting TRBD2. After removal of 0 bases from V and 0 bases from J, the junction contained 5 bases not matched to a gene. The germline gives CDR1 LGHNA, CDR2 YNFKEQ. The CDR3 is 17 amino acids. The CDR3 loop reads CASSQDPQRDSYNEQFF. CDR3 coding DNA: TGTGCCAGCAGCCAAGATCCACAGCGGGACTCCTACAATGAGCAGTTCTTC.

The chain's CDR3 is CASSWRQQEDYEQYF. The CDR3, as DNA: TGTGCCAGCAGTTGGAGACAGCAGGAGGACTACGAGCAGTACTTC. V gene TRBV28 combines with J gene TRBJ2-7; D possibly matches TRBD1 or TRBD2 (5 bases each). Deletions cut 4 bases from V and 3 bases from J, with 16 bases between. The germline V gene has CDR1 MDHEN and CDR2 SYDVKM. The CDR3 has 15 amino acids.

Here the CDR3 reads CASSSPTGTQETQYF. The CDR3 DNA reads TGTGCCAGCAGTTCGCCTACGGGGACACAAGAGACCCAGTACTTC. The chain combines TRBV27 with TRBJ2-5, with D possibly being TRBD1 (6 bases). Germline V gene sequence: CDR1 MNHEY, CDR2 SMNVEV (reference sequence). With 4 bases removed from V and 2 bases from J, the gap between germline ends came to 14 bases. The CDR3 contains 15 residues.

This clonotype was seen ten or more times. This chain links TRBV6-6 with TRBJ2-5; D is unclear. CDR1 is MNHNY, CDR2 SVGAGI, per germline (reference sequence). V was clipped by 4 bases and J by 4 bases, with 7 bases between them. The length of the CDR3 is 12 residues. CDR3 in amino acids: CASSSRRETQYF. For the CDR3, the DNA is TGTGCCAGCAGTTCCCGCCGAGAGACCCAGTACTTC.

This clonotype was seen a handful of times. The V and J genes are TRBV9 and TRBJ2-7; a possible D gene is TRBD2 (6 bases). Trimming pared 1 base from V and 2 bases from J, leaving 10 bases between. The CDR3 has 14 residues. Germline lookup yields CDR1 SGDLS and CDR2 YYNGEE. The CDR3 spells CASSVIAATYEQYF. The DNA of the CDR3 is TGTGCCAGCAGCGTAATAGCGGCAACCTACGAGCAGTACTTC.

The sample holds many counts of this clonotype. CDR3 sequence reads: CASSRPGTGGYEQYF. CDR3 bases: TGTGCCAGCAGCCGACCGGGGACAGGGGGCTACGAGCAGTACTTC. The V gene is TRBV28, the J gene TRBJ2-7; 11 nucleotides match TRBD1. The CDR3 runs to 15 residues. With 6 bases clipped from V and 3 bases from J, the junction kept 7 bases outside the gene matches. CDR1 MDHEN and CDR2 SYDVKM come from the germline V gene. The full variable domain, rest sourced from reference TRBV28 and TRBJ2-7, is DVKVTQSSRYLVKRTGEKVFLECVQDMDHENMFWYRQDPGLGLRLIYFSYDVKMKEKGDIPEGYSVSREKKERFSLILESASTNQTSMYLCASSRPGTGGYEQYFGPGTRLTVT.

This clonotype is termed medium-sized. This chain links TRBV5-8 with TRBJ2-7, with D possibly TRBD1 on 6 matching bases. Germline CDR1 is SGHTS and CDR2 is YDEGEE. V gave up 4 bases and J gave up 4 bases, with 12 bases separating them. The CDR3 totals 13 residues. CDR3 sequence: CASSPLDSYEQYF. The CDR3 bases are TGTGCCAGCAGCCCCCTGGACAGTTACGAGCAGTACTTC.

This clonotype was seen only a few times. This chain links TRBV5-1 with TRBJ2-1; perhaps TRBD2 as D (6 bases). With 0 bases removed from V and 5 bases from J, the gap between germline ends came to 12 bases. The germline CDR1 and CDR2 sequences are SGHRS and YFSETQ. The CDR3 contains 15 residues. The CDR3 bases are TGCGCCAGCAGCTTGGTGGGGACTGAGAACAATGAGCAGTTCTTC. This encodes CASSLVGTENNEQFF.

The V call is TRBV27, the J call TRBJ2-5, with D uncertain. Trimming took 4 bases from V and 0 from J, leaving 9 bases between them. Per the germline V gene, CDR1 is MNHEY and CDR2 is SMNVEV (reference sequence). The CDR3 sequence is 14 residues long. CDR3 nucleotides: TGTGCCAGCAGTTCGAAGCACTACCAAGAGACCCAGTACTTC. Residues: CASSSKHYQETQYF.

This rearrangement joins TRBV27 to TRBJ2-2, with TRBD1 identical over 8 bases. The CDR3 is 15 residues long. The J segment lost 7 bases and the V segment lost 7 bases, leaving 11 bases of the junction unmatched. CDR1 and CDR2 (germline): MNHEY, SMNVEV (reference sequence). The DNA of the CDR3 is TGTGCCAGCAACCGTGGCAGGGGGCTTAGCGGGGAGCTGTTTTTT. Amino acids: CASNRGRGLSGELFF.

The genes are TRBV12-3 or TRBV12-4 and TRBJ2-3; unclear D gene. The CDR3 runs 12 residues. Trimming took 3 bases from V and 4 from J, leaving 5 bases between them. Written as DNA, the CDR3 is TGTGCCAGCAGTTTTTTCCCAGATACGCAGTATTTT. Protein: CASSFFPDTQYF.

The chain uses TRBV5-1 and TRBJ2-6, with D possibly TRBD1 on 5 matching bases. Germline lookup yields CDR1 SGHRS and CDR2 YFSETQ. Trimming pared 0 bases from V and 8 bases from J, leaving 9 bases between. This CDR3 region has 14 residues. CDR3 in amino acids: CASSLEAGPNVLTF. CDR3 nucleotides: TGCGCCAGCAGCTTGGAGGCAGGGCCCAACGTCCTGACTTTC.

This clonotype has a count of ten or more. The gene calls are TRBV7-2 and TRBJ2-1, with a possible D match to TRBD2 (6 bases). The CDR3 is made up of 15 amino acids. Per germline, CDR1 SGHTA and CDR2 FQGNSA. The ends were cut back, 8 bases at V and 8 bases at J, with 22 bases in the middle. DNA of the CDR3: TGTGCCAGCGCCCTCTCCGGGACTCCTGGCCATGAGCAGTTCTTC. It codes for CASALSGTPGHEQFF.

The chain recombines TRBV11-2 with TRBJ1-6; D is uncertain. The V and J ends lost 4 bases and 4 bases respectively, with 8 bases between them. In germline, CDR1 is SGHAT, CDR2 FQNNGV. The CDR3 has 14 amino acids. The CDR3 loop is CASSSPPYNSPLHF. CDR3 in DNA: TGTGCCAGCAGCTCCCCCCCTTATAATTCACCCCTCCACTTT.

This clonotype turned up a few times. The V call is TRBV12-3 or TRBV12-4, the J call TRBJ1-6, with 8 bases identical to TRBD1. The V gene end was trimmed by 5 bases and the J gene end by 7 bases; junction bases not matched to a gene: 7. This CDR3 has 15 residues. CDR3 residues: CASSPGGSRNSPLHF. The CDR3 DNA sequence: TGTGCCAGCAGTCCAGGGGGCTCTAGAAATTCACCCCTCCACTTT.

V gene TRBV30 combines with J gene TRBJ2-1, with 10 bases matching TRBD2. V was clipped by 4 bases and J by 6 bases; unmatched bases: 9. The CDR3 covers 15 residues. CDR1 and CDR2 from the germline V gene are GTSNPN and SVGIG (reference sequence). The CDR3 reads CAWTEGTSAVNEQFF. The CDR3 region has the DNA TGTGCCTGGACAGAAGGGACTAGCGCCGTCAATGAGCAGTTCTTC.